The 2 T cell receptor beta chains in this list originate from one sample, sequenced in a study of beta chain features in type 1 diabetes. General study points: For Type 1 diabetes patients, all four CD4+ subsets carried TCRB CDR3s that were moderately but significantly shorter.

For these TCRs, the target antigens are not known. The isolated RNA, all of it, was reverse transcribed, so expressed TCRB transcripts were what got sequenced. Profiling relied on immunoSEQ multiplex PCR, and the TCRdb table lists in-frame clones only, not all of them. The sample contains about 660,000 clones, about 14% of which appear only once. Sequencing was carried out using naive CD4+ T cells from blood. The receptors derive from a young man with type 1 diabetes.

This clone was detected only once. The CDR3 nucleotides read TGCGCCAGCAGCTCTACAGGGGGCGTGGGCACCGGGGAGCTGTTTTTT. It specifies CASSSTGGVGTGELFF. The genes are TRBV5-1 and TRBJ2-2; TRBD1 matches 9 bases. Germline CDR1 reads SGHRS; CDR2 reads YFSETQ. V shed 3 bases and J 4 bases; nucleotides not matched to a gene: 7. This CDR3 is built from 16 residues.

This clone was seen a handful of times. This chain links TRBV9 with TRBJ2-7, with 10 bases aligning to TRBD2. Trimming took 0 bases from V and 4 from J; bases not matched to a gene: 4. This CDR3 contains 15 residues. Germline-derived CDR1 and CDR2 are SGDLS and YYNGEE. The chain's CDR3 is CASSVEASGSYEQYF. CDR3 nucleotides: TGTGCCAGCAGCGTAGAGGCTAGCGGGAGTTACGAGCAGTACTTC.